These 17 T cell receptor delta chains were sequenced from one sample in a study of Vδ1+ human thymocytes. Study results and caveats: In the thymus, TRG and TRD repertoires looked highly polyclonal with Gaussian CDR3 lengths.

The antigens for these receptors are not known. Sequences come from RNA converted to cDNA by reverse transcription. CDR3 amplicons came from multiplex PCR with pooled V-gene forward and constant-region reverse primers. TCRdb re-called the multiplex PCR reads with CATT. The sample contains 20,000 to 25,000 delta-chain clones, over 7% of which appear only once. Sequenced input: Vdelta1+ gamma-delta thymocytes from the thymus. Indicated subset: FACS-sorted CD3+ TCRalphabeta- TCRVdelta1+ TCRVdelta2- thymocytes. These receptors came from a child in the first two years of life who had congenital heart surgery.

The chain couples TRDV1 to TRDJ1, with D unclear. The CDR3 is 17 amino acids. The V gene lost 2 bases and the J gene lost 2 bases, with 18 bases spanning the gap. Looked up from germline, CDR1 is TSWWSYY and CDR2 is QGS. Written as DNA, the CDR3 is TGTGCTCTTGGGGAAGGGTATCGGCTAAGACCGACCGATAAACTCATCTTT. Its translation: CALGEGYRLRPTDKLIF.

This clone was observed a few times. The chain combines TRDV1 with TRDJ1; a possible D gene is TRDD3 (6 bases). Germline CDR1 TSWWSYY, CDR2 QGS. Trimming stripped 1 base from V and 7 bases from J, with 16 bases between. The CDR3 covers 15 residues. Here the CDR3 reads CALGEPPLLGRKLIF. As DNA, the CDR3 is TGTGCTCTTGGGGAACCCCCCCTACTGGGACGTAAACTCATCTTT.

This clone was observed a handful of times. The rearrangement links TRDV1 to TRDJ1, with 9 bases lining up with TRDD3. Germline values: CDR1 TSWWSYY, CDR2 QGS. The V gene end was trimmed by 2 bases and the J gene end by 5 bases; junction bases not matched to a gene: 33. This CDR3 has 24 residues. The CDR3 DNA sequence: TGTGCTCTTGGGGAAGGGGAAAAACCAAACGTACTGGGGGAGACTTACTCGTACCGTGATAAACTCATCTTT. Residues: CALGEGEKPNVLGETYSYRDKLIF.

The chain is built from TRDV1 and TRDJ1; 8 nucleotides line up with TRDD3. J was trimmed by 8 bases and V by 3 bases; bases with no gene match: 5. The CDR3 runs to 13 residues. CDR1 is TSWWSYY, CDR2 QGS, per germline. CDR3 coding DNA: TGTGCTCTTGGGGAGCCGGGGATACCAAAACTCATCTTT. The encoded protein is CALGEPGIPKLIF.

This clone is labeled medium-sized. The gene calls are TRDV2 and TRDJ1; TRDD3 is a possible D gene (6 bases). This CDR3 is 18 amino acids long. Germline assignment: CDR1 GEAIGNYY and CDR2 EKD. V lost 3 bases, J lost 5 bases, and 27 bases lay in between. The CDR3 nucleotides read TGTGCCTGTGACCAGGTGTGGTGGGGGCTCCCCTTAGGGGATAAACTCATCTTT. Its protein product is CACDQVWWGLPLGDKLIF.

This clone was counted between two and nine times. The rearrangement uses TRDV1 and TRDJ1; 12 positions agree with TRDD3. V lost 0 bases and J lost 3; bases outside the gene matches: 5. From germline, CDR1 is TSWWSYY and CDR2 QGS. The CDR3 runs 17 residues. In DNA, the CDR3 is TGTGCTCTTGGGGAACTCTTGTACTGGGGGATACCCGATAAACTCATCTTT. Amino acids: CALGELLYWGIPDKLIF.

V and J are TRDV1 and TRDJ1; 10 bases fit TRDD3. The V and J ends lost 1 base and 1 base, in that order; junction bases with no gene match: 18. In germline, CDR1 is TSWWSYY, CDR2 QGS. The length of the CDR3 is 21 residues. CDR3 DNA: TGTGCTCTTGGGGAACCGGCGACTCTGGGGGATAGGAAGCGATTCACCGATAAACTCATCTTT. It specifies CALGEPATLGDRKRFTDKLIF.

Points on this clone: Sequence at one end of the junction differs from germline and may be a read error. Distinct nucleotide sequences in the sample also encode this CDR3. The chain recombines TRDV1 with TRDJ1; 11 bases are a match to TRDD3. Germline loops: CDR1 TSWWSYY, CDR2 QGS. The CDR3 contains 18 residues. The CDR3 nucleotides are TGTGCTCTTGGAGAACTTTACTGGGGGATAAAGTACACCGATAAACTCATCTTT. Translated: CALGELYWGIKYTDKLIF.

This clone appeared a single time. The V gene was left uncalled, and the J gene is TRDJ1; the DNA was not compared with TRDD3, the D call given in the table. The CDR3 length is 18 residues. CDR3 in amino acids: CALGESPLRGTWGYKLIF. The DNA of the CDR3 is TGTGCTCTTGGGGAAAGTCCCCTCCGGGGGACCTGGGGGTATAAACTCATCTTT.

This chain connects TRDV1 to TRDJ1; D possibly corresponds to TRDD3 (7 bases). Here the J gene came from matching the DNA to germline, since TCRdb omits it. Germline values: CDR1 TSWWSYY, CDR2 QGS. This CDR3 is 17 amino acids long. Trimming took 2 bases from V and 0 from J, leaving 16 bases between them. The CDR3 nucleotides are TGTGCTCTTGGGGAATCCTACGAGCTGGGGGACACCGATAAACTCATCTTT. Its translation: CALGESYELGDTDKLIF.

This clone was counted between two and nine times. The gene calls are TRDV1 and TRDJ1, with 9 nucleotides matching TRDD2. This CDR3 is built from 23 residues. CDR1 and CDR2 (germline): TSWWSYY, QGS. V shed 4 bases and J 0 bases; nucleotides not matched to a gene: 27. CDR3 loop: CALGAGLPTSDPLALLYTDKLIF. The DNA for the CDR3 is TGTGCTCTTGGGGCGGGCCTTCCTACTTCGGATCCTCTCGCCCTTCTGTACACCGATAAACTCATCTTT.

A few counts support this clone. The rearrangement joins TRDV1 to TRDJ1, with D possibly being TRDD3 (6 bases). V was cut by 1 base and J by 9 bases, with 18 bases left in between. Germline V gives CDR1 TSWWSYY, CDR2 QGS. The CDR3 is 15 residues long. As DNA, the CDR3 is TGTGCTCTTGGGGAACGTGGGGATCTTATAAACGAACTCATCTTT. Translated: CALGERGDLINELIF.

V is TRDV1 and J is TRDJ1; D is uncertain. This CDR3 has 15 residues. Trimming shortened V by 1 base and J by 3 bases, and 12 bases separated the two germline ends. Germline assignment: CDR1 TSWWSYY and CDR2 QGS. For the CDR3, the DNA is TGTGCTCTTGGGGAACGATCCTCATTAGCCGATAAACTCATCTTT. Its protein is CALGERSSLADKLIF.

The chain has TRDV1 and TRDJ1, with 12 positions matching TRDD3. Trimming removed 2 bases from V and 3 bases from J; junction bases left unmatched: 16. This CDR3 contains 20 residues. Germline loops: CDR1 TSWWSYY, CDR2 QGS. As DNA, the CDR3 is TGTGCTCTTGGGGAATCGGACACACTGGGGGATACTATGGCGGCCGATAAACTCATCTTT. It yields the protein CALGESDTLGDTMAADKLIF.

V is TRDV1 and J is TRDJ1, with 7 bases fitting TRDD2. With 4 bases clipped from V and 0 bases from J, the junction kept 20 bases outside the gene matches. Germline-derived CDR1 and CDR2 are TSWWSYY and QGS. The CDR3 runs 20 residues. The CDR3 DNA is TGTGCTCTTGGGGCCGGATTTCCTACTCGGCTGTACGCGTACACCGATAAACTCATCTTT. Encoded protein: CALGAGFPTRLYAYTDKLIF.

In its sample, this clone ranks as medium-sized. This sequence joins TRDV2 and TRDJ3; TRDD3 is a possible D gene (6 bases). Trimming left V 4 bases short and J 0 bases short, with 15 bases between. CDR1 is GEAIGNYY and CDR2 is EKD in the germline V gene. CDR3 size: 18 residues. CDR3 region: CACDIWGLHSWDTRQMFF. CDR3 DNA sequence: TGTGCCTGTGATATCTGGGGATTACACTCCTGGGACACCCGACAGATGTTTTTC.

With respect to this clone: One junction end disagrees with the germline gene, perhaps due to a read error. The rearrangement links TRDV2 to TRDJ1; no clear D gene. The CDR3 spans 13 residues. The germline V gene encodes CDR1 GEAIGNYY and CDR2 EKD. CDR3 protein: CACDTRHTDKPIF. The CDR3 DNA follows: TGTGCCTGTGACACGAGGCACACCGATAAACCCATCTTT.